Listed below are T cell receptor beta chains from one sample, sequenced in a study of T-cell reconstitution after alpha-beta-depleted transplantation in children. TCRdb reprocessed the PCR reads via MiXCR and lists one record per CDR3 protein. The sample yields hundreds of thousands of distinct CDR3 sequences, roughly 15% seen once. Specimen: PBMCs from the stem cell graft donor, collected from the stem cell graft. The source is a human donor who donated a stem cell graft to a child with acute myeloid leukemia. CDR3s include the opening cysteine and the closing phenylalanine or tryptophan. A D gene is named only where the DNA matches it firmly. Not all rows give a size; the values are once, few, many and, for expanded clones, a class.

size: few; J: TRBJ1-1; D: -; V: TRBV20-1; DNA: TGCAGTGCTAGTCCGGGATTCATGAACACTGAAGCTTTCTTT; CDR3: CSASPGFMNTEAFF
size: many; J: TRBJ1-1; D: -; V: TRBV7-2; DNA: TGTGCCAGCAGCTTTCCCCCTAGCACTGAAGCTTTCTTT; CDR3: CASSFPPSTEAFF
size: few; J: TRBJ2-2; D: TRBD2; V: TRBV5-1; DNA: TGCGCCAGCAGGCCACTAGCGGAGTTCGGGGAGCTGTTTTTT; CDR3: CASRPLAEFGELFF
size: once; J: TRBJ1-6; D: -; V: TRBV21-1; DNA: TGTGCCAGCAGCAAAGCCGTTATCCGGCGGGGCCGAGGGTCACCCCTCCACTTT; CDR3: CASSKAVIRRGRGSPLHF
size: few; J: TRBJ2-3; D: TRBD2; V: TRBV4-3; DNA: TGCGCCAGCAGCCAAGGGGGGTCGCGGGGGGGCCTGGATACGCAGTATTTT; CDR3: CASSQGGSRGGLDTQYF
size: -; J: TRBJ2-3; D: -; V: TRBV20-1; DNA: TGCAGTGTTTTAGGGAGCCAGCTGAGCACAGATACGCAGTATTTT; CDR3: CSVLGSQLSTDTQYF
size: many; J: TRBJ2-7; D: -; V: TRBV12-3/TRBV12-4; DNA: TGTGCCAGCAGTTTTGACGCCTACGAGCAGTACTTC; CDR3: CASSFDAYEQYF
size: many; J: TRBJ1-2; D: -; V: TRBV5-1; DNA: TGCGCCAGCAGCTTGGATGGGGCGAGGGGCTATGGCTACACCTTC; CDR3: CASSLDGARGYGYTF
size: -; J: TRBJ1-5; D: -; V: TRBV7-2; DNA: TGTGCCAGCAGCTTAGCGGGTCCGATTAGCAATCAGCCCCAGCATTTT; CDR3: CASSLAGPISNQPQHF
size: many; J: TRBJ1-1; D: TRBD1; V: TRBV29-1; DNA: TGCAGCGCCCGGACAGGCGAGGGTGGTGAAGCTTTCTTT; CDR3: CSARTGEGGEAFF
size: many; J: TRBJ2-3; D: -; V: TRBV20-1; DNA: TGCAGTGCTAGGGGACACCGCGATTCCCGCACAGATACGCAGTATTTT; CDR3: CSARGHRDSRTDTQYF
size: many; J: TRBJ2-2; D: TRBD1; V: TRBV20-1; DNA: TGCAGTGCTAGAGCCTCAGGGGGATCGAACACCGGGGAGCTGTTTTTT; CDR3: CSARASGGSNTGELFF
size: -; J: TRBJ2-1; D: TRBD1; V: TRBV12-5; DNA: TGTGCTAGTGGTCAGGGGGCCACCTACAATGAGCAGTTCTTC; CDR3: CASGQGATYNEQFF
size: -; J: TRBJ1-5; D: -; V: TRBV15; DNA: TGTGCCACCAGCAGACGAGACAACAAAGATCAGCCCCAGCATTTT; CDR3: CATSRRDNKDQPQHF